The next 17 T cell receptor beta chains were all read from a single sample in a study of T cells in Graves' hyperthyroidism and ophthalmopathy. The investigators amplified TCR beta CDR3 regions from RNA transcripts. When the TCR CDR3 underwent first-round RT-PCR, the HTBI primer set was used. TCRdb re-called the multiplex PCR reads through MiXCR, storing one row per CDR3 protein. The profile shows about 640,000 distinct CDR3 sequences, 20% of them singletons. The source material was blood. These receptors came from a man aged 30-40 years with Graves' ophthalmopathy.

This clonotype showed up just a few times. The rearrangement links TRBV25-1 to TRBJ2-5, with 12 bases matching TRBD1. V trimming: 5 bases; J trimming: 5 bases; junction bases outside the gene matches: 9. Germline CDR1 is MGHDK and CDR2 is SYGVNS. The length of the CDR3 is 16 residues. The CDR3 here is CASSPHGTGGFETQYF. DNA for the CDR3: TGTGCCAGCAGTCCCCACGGGACAGGGGGCTTTGAGACCCAGTACTTC.

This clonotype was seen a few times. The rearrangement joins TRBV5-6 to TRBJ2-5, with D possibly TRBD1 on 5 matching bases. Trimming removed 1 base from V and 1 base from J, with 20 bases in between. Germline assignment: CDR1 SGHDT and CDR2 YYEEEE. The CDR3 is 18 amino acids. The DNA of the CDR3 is TGTGCCAGCAGCTTGTGGGTAGGCCGACAGCGTTCCCAAGAGACCCAGTACTTC. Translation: CASSLWVGRQRSQETQYF.

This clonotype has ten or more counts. In DNA, the CDR3 is TGTGCCAGCAGTCACCCCGGGTGGGACACTGAAGCTTTCTTT. This encodes CASSHPGWDTEAFF. The chain links TRBV6-2 or TRBV6-3 to TRBJ1-1; D not certain. CDR1 MNHEY and CDR2 SVGEGT come from the germline V gene. This CDR3 is built from 14 residues. The V gene lost 5 bases and the J gene lost 3 bases, with 13 bases spanning the gap.

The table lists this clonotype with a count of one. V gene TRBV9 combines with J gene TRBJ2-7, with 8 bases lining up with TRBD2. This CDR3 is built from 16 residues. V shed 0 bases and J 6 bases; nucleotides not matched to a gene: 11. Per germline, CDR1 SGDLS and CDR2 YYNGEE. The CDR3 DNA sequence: TGTGCCAGCAGCGTAGAGGGGACTAGAGGGCGATCCGAGCAGTACTTC. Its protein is CASSVEGTRGRSEQYF.

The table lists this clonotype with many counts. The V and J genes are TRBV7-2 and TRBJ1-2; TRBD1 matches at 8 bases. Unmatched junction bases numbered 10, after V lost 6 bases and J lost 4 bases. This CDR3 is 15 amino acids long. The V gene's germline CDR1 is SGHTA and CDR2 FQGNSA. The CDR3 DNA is TGTGCCAGCAGAGACCGCAGGGGGCCGGGCTATGGCTACACCTTC. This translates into CASRDRRGPGYGYTF.

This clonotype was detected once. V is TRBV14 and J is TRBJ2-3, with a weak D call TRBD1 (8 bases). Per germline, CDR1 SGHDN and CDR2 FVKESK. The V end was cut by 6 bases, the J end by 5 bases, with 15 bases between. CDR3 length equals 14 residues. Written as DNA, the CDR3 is TGTGCCAGCAGGCCGACAGGGGAGGGAGATACGCAGTATTTT. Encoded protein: CASRPTGEGDTQYF.

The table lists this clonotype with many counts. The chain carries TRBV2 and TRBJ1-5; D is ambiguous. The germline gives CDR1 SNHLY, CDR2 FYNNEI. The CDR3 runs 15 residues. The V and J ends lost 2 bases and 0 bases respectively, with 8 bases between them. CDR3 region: CASSEWSYSNQPQHF. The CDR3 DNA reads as TGTGCCAGCAGTGAATGGAGTTATAGCAATCAGCCCCAGCATTTT.

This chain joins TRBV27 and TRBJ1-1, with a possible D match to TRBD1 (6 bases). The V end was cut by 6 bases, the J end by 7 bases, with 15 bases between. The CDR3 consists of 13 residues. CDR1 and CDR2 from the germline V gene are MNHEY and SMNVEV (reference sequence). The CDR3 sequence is CASSSGGLDEAFF. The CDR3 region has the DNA TGTGCCAGCAGCTCCGGGGGGCTTGATGAAGCTTTCTTT.

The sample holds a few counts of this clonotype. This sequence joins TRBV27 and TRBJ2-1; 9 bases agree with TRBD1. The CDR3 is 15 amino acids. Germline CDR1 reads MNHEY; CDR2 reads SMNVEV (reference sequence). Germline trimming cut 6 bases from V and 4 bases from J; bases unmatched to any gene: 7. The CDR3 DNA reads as TGTGCCAGCAGACAAGGGACAGGGAATTACAATGAGCAGTTCTTC. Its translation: CASRQGTGNYNEQFF.

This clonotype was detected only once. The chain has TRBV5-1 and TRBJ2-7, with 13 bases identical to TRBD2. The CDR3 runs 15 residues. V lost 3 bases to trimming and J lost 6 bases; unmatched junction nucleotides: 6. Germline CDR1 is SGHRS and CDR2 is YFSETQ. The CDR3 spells CASSYGLAGVSEQYF. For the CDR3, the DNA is TGCGCCAGCAGCTACGGACTAGCGGGAGTAAGCGAGCAGTACTTC. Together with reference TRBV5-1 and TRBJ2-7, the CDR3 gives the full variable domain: KAGVTQTPRYLIKTRGQQVTLSCSPISGHRSVSWYQQTPGQGLQFLFEYFSETQRNKGNFPGRFSGRQFSNSRSEMNVSTLELGDSALYLCASSYGLAGVSEQYFGPGTRLTVT.

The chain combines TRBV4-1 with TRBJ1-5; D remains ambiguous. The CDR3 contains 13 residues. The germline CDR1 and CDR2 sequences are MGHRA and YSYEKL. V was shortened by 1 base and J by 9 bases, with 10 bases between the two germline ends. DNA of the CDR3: TGCGCCAGCAGCCAAGTGGAGGGAAGGCCCCAGCATTTT. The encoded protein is CASSQVEGRPQHF.

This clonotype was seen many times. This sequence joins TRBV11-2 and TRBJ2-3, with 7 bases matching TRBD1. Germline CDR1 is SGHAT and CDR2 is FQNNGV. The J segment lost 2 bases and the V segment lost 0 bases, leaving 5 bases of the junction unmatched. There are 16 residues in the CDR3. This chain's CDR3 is CASSLEDRSLTDTQYF. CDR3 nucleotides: TGTGCCAGCAGCTTAGAGGACAGGTCGCTCACAGATACGCAGTATTTT.

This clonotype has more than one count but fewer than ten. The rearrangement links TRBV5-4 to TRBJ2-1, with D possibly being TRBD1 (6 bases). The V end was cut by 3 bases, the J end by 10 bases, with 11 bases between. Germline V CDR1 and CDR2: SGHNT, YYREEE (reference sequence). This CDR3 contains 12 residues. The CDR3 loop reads CASSSGQPEQFF. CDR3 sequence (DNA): TGTGCCAGCAGCTCCGGACAGCCAGAGCAGTTCTTC.

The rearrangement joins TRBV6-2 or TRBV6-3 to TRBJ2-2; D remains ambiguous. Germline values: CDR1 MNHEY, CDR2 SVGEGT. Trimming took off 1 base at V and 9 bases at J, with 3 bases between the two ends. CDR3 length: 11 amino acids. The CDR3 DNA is TGTGCCAGCAGTTACTACCGGGAGCTGTTTTTT. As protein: CASSYYRELFF.

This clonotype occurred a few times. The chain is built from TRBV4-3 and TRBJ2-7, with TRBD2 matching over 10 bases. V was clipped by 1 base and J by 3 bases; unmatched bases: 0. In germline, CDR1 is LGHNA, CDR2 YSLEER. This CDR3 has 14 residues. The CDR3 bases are TGCGCCAGCAGCCAAGCTAGCGGGGGCTACGAGCAGTACTTC. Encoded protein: CASSQASGGYEQYF.

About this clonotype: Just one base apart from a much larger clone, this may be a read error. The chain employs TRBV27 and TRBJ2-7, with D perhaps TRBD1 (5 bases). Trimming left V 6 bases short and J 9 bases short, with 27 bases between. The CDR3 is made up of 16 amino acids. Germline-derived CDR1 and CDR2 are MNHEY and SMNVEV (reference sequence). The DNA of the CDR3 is TGTGCCAGCAGCCCCCGACCGACAGAAGTGGAGTTCGGGCAGTACTTC. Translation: CASSPRPTEVEFGQYF.

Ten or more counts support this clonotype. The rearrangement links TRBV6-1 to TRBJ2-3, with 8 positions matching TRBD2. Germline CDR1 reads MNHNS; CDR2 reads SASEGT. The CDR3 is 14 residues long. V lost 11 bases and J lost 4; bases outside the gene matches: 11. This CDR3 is CAAESSGTADTQYF. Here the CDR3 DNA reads TGTGCCGCAGAAAGTAGCGGGACCGCAGATACGCAGTATTTT.